This T cell receptor (beta chain) was found in a study of blood T cell repertoires in COVID-19. The wider study: Collection of acute and convalescent COVID-19 samples took place in the United States, Italy and Spain. PBMCs, B-cell-depleted T cells, or T cells were the source of the cDNA or gDNA that made up the material.

Germline V gene sequence: CDR1 PRHDT, CDR2 FYEKMQ (reference sequence). V lost 5 bases, J lost 2 bases, and 10 bases lay in between. The CDR3 runs 13 residues. In the original analysis: It was from reference gene primer amplification that nucleated cell counts were estimated. Sequencing was performed with immunoSEQ multiplex PCR; in TCRdb, only in-frame clones are kept and a portion is missing. That table gives V, J and clone size, and the DNA gave D and trimming. In the table there are roughly 76,000 clones, roughly 87% of which are singletons. The sequencing input was peripheral blood. The chain is built from TRBV13 and TRBJ2-7; D is possibly TRBD1 (6 bases). This TCR was sampled from a woman aged 18-29 years with acute or convalescent COVID-19. The CDR3 here is CASSNRATYEQYF. CDR3 DNA: TGTGCCAGCAGCAACAGGGCCACCTACGAGCAGTACTTC.